A selection of T cell receptor beta chains follows, all from one sample in a study of long-term antiretroviral therapy in people with HIV. Profiling relied on immunoSEQ multiplex PCR, and the TCRdb table lists in-frame clones only, not all of them. This sample has 25,000 to 35,000 clones, with more than 80% found just once. This sample comprised unsorted PBMCs, obtained 0.3 years after starting antiretroviral therapy. These receptors all stem from a man aged 35 to 55 with HIV. CDR3s include the opening cysteine and the closing phenylalanine or tryptophan. The D gene is left open where the match is weak. Only part of the rows carry a size: once, few, many, or a class if the clone is expanded.

V gene	D gene	J gene	clone size	CDR3 DNA	CDR3 protein
TRBV11-2	.	TRBJ1-1	.	TGTGCCAGCAGCTTAGAAGGGGCACGGTACACTGAAGCTTTCTTT	CASSLEGARYTEAFF
TRBV5-4	TRBD1	TRBJ1-1	.	TGTGCCAGCAGCTTGGCCGACAGGGTTGAAGCTTTCTTT	CASSLADRVEAFF
TRBV7-2	TRBD1	TRBJ2-7	.	TGTGCCAGCACCCCGGGACAGGGAAGGGGGACCTACGAGCAGTACTTC	CASTPGQGRGTYEQYF
TRBV5-6	.	TRBJ1-1	.	TGTGCCAGCAGCTTGGTAGGGACCAACACTGAAGCTTTCTTT	CASSLVGTNTEAFF
TRBV30	.	TRBJ2-1	.	TGTGCCTGGAGTGTACTAGAAGTCTGGGAGCAGTTCTTC	CAWSVLEVWEQFF
TRBV30	TRBD2	TRBJ2-7	.	TGTGCCTGGAGTTCCCCGGGACTAACCTCCTACGAGCAGTACTTC	CAWSSPGLTSYEQYF
TRBV9	.	TRBJ2-1	.	TGTGCCAGCAGCGTAGGGGTTTTTGCTGAGCAGTTCTTC	CASSVGVFAEQFF
TRBV6-6	.	TRBJ2-3	.	TGTGCCACCAATAAGGGTTCTTTCACAGATACGCAGTATTTT	CATNKGSFTDTQYF
TRBV5-1	TRBD2	TRBJ2-3	once	TGCGCCAGCGGATTTAGCGGGGGGCCAGATACGCAGTATTTT	CASGFSGGPDTQYF
TRBV6-1	.	TRBJ1-6	.	TGTGCCAGCACCCACCGGGGGGTAGATTCACCCCTCCACTTT	CASTHRGVDSPLHF
TRBV18	.	TRBJ2-3	once	TGTGCCAGCTCACCAGGGGGAGCTCTCACAGATACGCAGTATTTT	CASSPGGALTDTQYF
TRBV13	TRBD1	TRBJ1-1	.	TGTGCCAGCAGCCAAACACACTCGCCCCGGACAGGGGAGGCTTTCTTT	CASSQTHSPRTGEAFF
TRBV21-1	.	TRBJ1-3	.	TGTGCCAGCAGCAAAGCCTTAGGACTGCTCTCTGGAAACACCATATATTTT	CASSKALGLLSGNTIYF
TRBV5-6	.	TRBJ2-7	.	TGTGCCAGCAGCATCGGGCTATGGAGCTCCTACGAGCAGTACTTC	CASSIGLWSSYEQYF
TRBV30	.	TRBJ2-3	.	TGTGCCTGGAACCCGGGGTCCACAGATACGCAGTATTTT	CAWNPGSTDTQYF
TRBV5-4	.	TRBJ2-5	once	TGTGCCAGCAGCTTTGCAGGGCAAGAGACCCAGTACTTC	CASSFAGQETQYF
TRBV7-9	.	TRBJ2-1	.	TGTGCCAGCAGCTTAGCGAACGGAGAAAACAATGAGCAGTTCTTC	CASSLANGENNEQFF
TRBV4-3	TRBD1	TRBJ1-1	.	TGCGCCAGCAGCCAACACCAAAGCCCCGGGACAGCGAACACTGAAGCTTTCTTT	CASSQHQSPGTANTEAFF
TRBV4-1	.	TRBJ2-5	once	TGCGCCAGCAGCCCCCCCGGCGGGGTCGTAAATACCCAGTACTTC	CASSPPGGVVNTQYF
TRBV27	TRBD2	TRBJ2-4	.	TGTGCCAGCAGTTTGTTAGCGGGAGGGCCCAAAAACATTCAGTACTTC	CASSLLAGGPKNIQYF
TRBV2	TRBD1	TRBJ2-7	.	TGTGCCAGCAGTTACACTAAAGAGCCGGGACAGGGGATTTTC	CASSYTKEPGQGIF
TRBV7-9	.	TRBJ2-1	.	TGTGCCAGCAGCTTAGATCAGGGCAATGAGCAGTTCTTC	CASSLDQGNEQFF
TRBV19	.	TRBJ1-5	.	TGTGCCAGTACCATATCCGGGAATCAGCCCCAGCATTTT	CASTISGNQPQHF
TRBV5-1	.	TRBJ2-5	.	TGCGCCAGCAGCTTGGATGGGAGAAGGAGACAAGAGACCCAGTACTTC	CASSLDGRRRQETQYF
TRBV11-2	.	TRBJ1-2	.	TGTGCCAGCAGCTTAGCAGTAGGGGATGGCTACACCTTC	CASSLAVGDGYTF
TRBV6-5	TRBD1	TRBJ2-3	.	TGTGCCAGCAGTTACTCGACAGGGGGCAAAGATACGCAGTATTTT	CASSYSTGGKDTQYF
TRBV10-2	TRBD1	TRBJ2-1	.	TGCGCCAGCAGTTTAACAGGGGGCGCAAATTTCGATGAGCAGTTCTTC	CASSLTGGANFDEQFF
TRBV7-2	.	TRBJ2-5	.	TGTGCCAGCAGCTTTGGGGCAGGAGAGACCCAGTACTTC	CASSFGAGETQYF
TRBV15	.	TRBJ2-1	few	TGTGCCACCAGCAGAGATGTCGGCGGGCAGTTCTTC	CATSRDVGGQFF
TRBV2	.	TRBJ2-2	.	TGTGCCAGCAATTCAGTAGGGGTTTACACCGGGGAGCTGTTTTTT	CASNSVGVYTGELFF
TRBV2	.	TRBJ1-1	.	TGTGCCAGCAGTGCGGGGGGACCGGATTTGGGCACTGAAGCTTTCTTT	CASSAGGPDLGTEAFF
TRBV27	TRBD2	TRBJ2-7	few	TGTGCCAGCAGTTTCGGACTAGGACTTTCCTACGAGCAGTACTTC	CASSFGLGLSYEQYF
TRBV7-9	.	TRBJ2-7	.	TGTGCCAGCAGCTTCCGAGGGGACGAGCAGTACTTC	CASSFRGDEQYF
TRBV6-1	.	TRBJ2-7	.	TGTGCCAGCAGTGAAAAAACTATTCTAGCGTACGAGCAGTACTTC	CASSEKTILAYEQYF
TRBV7-9	TRBD2	TRBJ2-3	.	TGTGCCAGCAGCTTATCCTCCAGCGGGGTCACAGATACGCAGTATTTT	CASSLSSSGVTDTQYF
TRBV4-2	TRBD1	TRBJ1-2	.	TGTGCCAGCAGCCAAGATGTGGGGACAGGGGCTAACTATGGCTACACCTTC	CASSQDVGTGANYGYTF
TRBV7-2	.	TRBJ2-1	.	TGTGCCAGCAGCCAGGGCCGGGGGCAGAGCTCCTACAATGAGCAGTTCTTC	CASSQGRGQSSYNEQFF
TRBV7-8	TRBD2	TRBJ2-7	.	TGTGCCAGCAGCCTCCCTGGGGTGGGACTAGCCGCGTACGAGCAGTACTTC	CASSLPGVGLAAYEQYF
TRBV6-6	TRBD1	TRBJ2-3	.	TGTGCCAGCAGTTACTCCAACCCCGACAGGGGCGATACGCAGTATTTT	CASSYSNPDRGDTQYF
TRBV7-7	.	TRBJ2-3	.	TGTGCTAGCAGCTTAAAGGGTGATCGGGATACGCAGTATTTT	CASSLKGDRDTQYF
TRBV7-6	.	TRBJ2-5	.	TGTGCCAGCAGCTTATCAAAGGCCACAGGGGAGACCCAGTACTTC	CASSLSKATGETQYF